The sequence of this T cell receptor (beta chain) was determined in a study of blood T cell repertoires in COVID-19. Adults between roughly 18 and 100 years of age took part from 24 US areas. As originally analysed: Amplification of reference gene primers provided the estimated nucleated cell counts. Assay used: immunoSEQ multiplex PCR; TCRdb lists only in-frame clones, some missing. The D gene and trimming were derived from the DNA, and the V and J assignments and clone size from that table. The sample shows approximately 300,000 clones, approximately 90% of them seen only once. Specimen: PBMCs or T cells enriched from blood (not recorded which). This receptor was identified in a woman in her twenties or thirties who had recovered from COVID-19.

This chain's CDR3 is CASSHRGEETQYF. The CDR3 DNA reads TGTGCCAGCAGCCATCGGGGGGAAGAGACCCAGTACTTC. The chain recombines TRBV9 with TRBJ2-5; 7 positions match TRBD2. The CDR3 consists of 13 residues. Per the germline V gene, CDR1 is SGDLS and CDR2 is YYNGEE. Losses at the gene ends were 4 bases for V and 3 bases for J; bases not matched to a gene: 3.